Each of the 7 T cell receptor beta chains below was sequenced from the same sample in a study of blood T cell repertoires in COVID-19. Profiled with immunoSEQ multiplex PCR; TCRdb holds only in-frame clones, not every one. Of 250,000 to 300,000 clones listed, 75% to 90% are singletons. Sequenced sample: peripheral blood. The receptor set was obtained from a woman aged 70-85 years with COVID-19, enrolled during active disease.

The chain is built from TRBV29-1 and TRBJ1-2; no reliable D call. CDR1 and CDR2 from the germline V gene are SQVTM and ANQGSEA. Trimming shortened V by 2 bases and J by 5 bases, and 9 bases separated the two germline ends. The CDR3 length is 12 residues. The CDR3 bases are TGCAGCGTTGAATGGTCGGGATATGGCTACACCTTC. As protein: CSVEWSGYGYTF.

The chain employs TRBV9 and TRBJ2-1; the match to TRBD1 covers 9 bases. The V gene's germline CDR1 is SGDLS and CDR2 YYNGEE. This CDR3 has 14 amino acids. The ends lost 3 bases at V and 7 bases at J; junction bases unmatched: 5. The CDR3 region has the DNA TGTGCCAGCAGCGCCTCACAGGGGGCAAATGAGCAGTTCTTC. Its protein is CASSASQGANEQFF.

The rearrangement links TRBV7-2 to TRBJ2-1; 11 bases are a match to TRBD2. In germline, CDR1 is SGHTA, CDR2 FQGNSA. This CDR3 is built from 15 residues. The ends lost 4 bases at V and 4 bases at J; junction bases unmatched: 3. The CDR3 region is CASSSGTSGYNEQFF. CDR3 sequence (DNA): TGTGCCAGCAGCTCTGGGACTAGCGGATACAATGAGCAGTTCTTC.

The rearrangement uses TRBV6-5 and TRBJ2-6, with D uncertain. CDR3 length equals 14 residues. Looked up from germline, CDR1 is MNHEY and CDR2 is SVGAGI. V lost 7 bases to trimming and J lost 2 bases, with 9 bases between them. The CDR3 DNA is TGTGCCAGCACTAAGAGCCCTGGGGCCAACGTCCTGACTTTC. It yields the protein CASTKSPGANVLTF.

This chain uses TRBV7-6 with TRBJ1-4; 11 bases agree with TRBD1. Germline loops: CDR1 SGHVS, CDR2 FNYEAQ. With 1 base clipped from V and 10 bases from J, the junction kept 11 bases outside the gene matches. The CDR3 loop spans 17 amino acids. The CDR3 loop is CASSLEAVGTGGVKLFF. The CDR3, as DNA: TGTGCCAGCAGCTTAGAGGCGGTCGGGACAGGGGGGGTAAAACTGTTTTTT.

J is TRBJ1-1 and V is TRBV5-1; TRBD1 agrees at 7 bases. J was trimmed by 1 base and V by 7 bases; bases with no gene match: 7. This CDR3 is built from 14 residues. Germline V gene lookup returns CDR1 SGHRS and CDR2 YFSETQ. CDR3 DNA sequence: TGCGCCAGCGGATTACAGGGGACGAACACTGAAGCTTTCTTT. Its translation is CASGLQGTNTEAFF.

The genes are TRBV12-5 and TRBJ1-5; a weak D match, TRBD1 (5 bases). Between the trimmed V and J ends, which lost 2 bases and 1 base, there was a span of 9 bases. The CDR3 is 15 amino acids. The germline CDR1 and CDR2 sequences are LGHNT and FRNRAP. In DNA, the CDR3 is TGTGCTAGTGGTTTGTGGGAGGGGAGCAATCAGCCCCAGCATTTT. Translation: CASGLWEGSNQPQHF. Looking up the rest from reference TRBV12-5 and TRBJ1-5 gives the full variable domain: DARVTQTPRHKVTEMGQEVTMRCQPILGHNTVFWYRQTMMQGLELLAYFRNRAPLDDSGMPKDRFSAEMPDATLATLKIQPSEPRDSAVYFCASGLWEGSNQPQHFGDGTRLSIL.